The rows below give T cell receptor beta chains drawn from one sample of a study of CD8 T cells in Susac syndrome. Each CDR3 protein is one row after TCRdb ran MiXCR on the immunoSEQ multiplex PCR reads. The profile shows roughly 180,000 distinct CDR3 sequences, 85% to 95% of them singletons. Source material: CD4+ T cells from PBMCs. The receptors stem from a human donor in good health. Both conserved end residues are part of each CDR3. The order of the fields is clone size, V gene, D gene, J gene, CDR3 protein, CDR3 DNA. A D gene is named only where the DNA matches it firmly. Size values are once, few and many counts, or a class for expanded clones, and some rows have none.

size: -; V: TRBV7-2; D: TRBD2; J: TRBJ2-5; CDR3: CASSLGEGTQYF; DNA: TGTGCCAGCAGCTTGGGGGAGGGGACCCAGTACTTC
size: once; V: TRBV28; D: -; J: TRBJ1-5; CDR3: CASSSGYNQPQHF; DNA: TGTGCCAGCAGTTCAGGTTACAATCAGCCCCAGCATTTT
size: -; V: TRBV19; D: TRBD1; J: TRBJ2-7; CDR3: CASYPGQRPDEQYF; DNA: TGTGCCAGTTACCCGGGACAGCGGCCGGACGAGCAGTACTTC
size: -; V: TRBV28; D: TRBD1; J: TRBJ2-3; CDR3: CASSPGGSGTDTQYF; DNA: TGTGCCAGCAGCCCAGGGGGTAGCGGCACAGATACGCAGTATTTT
size: -; V: TRBV5-1; D: TRBD2; J: TRBJ2-7; CDR3: CASGTSGSGSEQYF; DNA: TGCGCCAGTGGGACTAGCGGGAGCGGGAGCGAGCAGTACTTC
size: -; V: TRBV6-2/TRBV6-3; D: TRBD1; J: TRBJ2-7; CDR3: CASSHGTGGFNEQYF; DNA: TGTGCCAGCAGTCACGGGACAGGGGGCTTTAACGAGCAGTACTTC
size: -; V: TRBV6-5; D: -; J: TRBJ2-3; CDR3: CASSYSRDTASTDTQYF; DNA: TGTGCCAGCAGTTACTCCCGAGACACTGCTAGCACAGATACGCAGTATTTT
size: -; V: TRBV7-9; D: TRBD2; J: TRBJ2-1; CDR3: CASRGTSRAYNEQFF; DNA: TGTGCCAGCAGGGGGACTAGCAGGGCCTACAATGAGCAGTTCTTC
size: -; V: TRBV12-3/TRBV12-4; D: -; J: TRBJ1-5; CDR3: CASAKGDGHQPQHF; DNA: TGTGCCAGCGCGAAAGGGGACGGACATCAGCCCCAGCATTTT
size: once; V: TRBV4-3; D: TRBD2; J: TRBJ2-1; CDR3: CASSQDLLLAGWSYNEQFF; DNA: TGCGCCAGCAGCCAAGATTTGCTACTAGCGGGATGGTCCTACAATGAGCAGTTCTTC
size: -; V: TRBV6-1; D: -; J: TRBJ1-5; CDR3: CASSEVVYRQPQHF; DNA: TGTGCCAGCAGTGAAGTGGTGTATAGGCAGCCCCAGCATTTT
size: -; V: TRBV11-2; D: TRBD1; J: TRBJ2-3; CDR3: CASSPRTGTGGFGTQYF; DNA: TGTGCCAGCAGCCCCCGGACCGGGACAGGGGGTTTCGGTACGCAGTATTTT
size: -; V: TRBV30; D: TRBD1; J: TRBJ1-4; CDR3: CAWTSRQGLYQKLFF; DNA: TGTGCCTGGACTTCACGACAGGGTCTATATCAGAAACTGTTTTTT
size: -; V: TRBV7-3; D: TRBD2; J: TRBJ2-7; CDR3: CASSLGGGLQYF; DNA: TGTGCCAGCAGCTTAGGGGGAGGGTTGCAGTACTTC
size: -; V: TRBV15; D: -; J: TRBJ2-5; CDR3: CATSRDGGFQETQYF; DNA: TGTGCCACCAGCAGAGATGGGGGGTTTCAAGAGACCCAGTACTTC
size: -; V: TRBV7-9; D: -; J: TRBJ1-1; CDR3: CASSPGYTEAFF; DNA: TGTGCCAGCAGCCCAGGGTACACTGAAGCTTTCTTT
size: -; V: TRBV9; D: -; J: TRBJ2-5; CDR3: CASSVAVGRETQYF; DNA: TGTGCCAGCAGCGTAGCTGTGGGGCGTGAGACCCAGTACTTC
size: few; V: TRBV2; D: -; J: TRBJ2-1; CDR3: CASSARNEQFF; DNA: TGTGCCAGCAGTGCTCGTAATGAGCAGTTCTTC
size: -; V: TRBV29-1; D: TRBD1; J: TRBJ2-3; CDR3: CSVVKHRDSSTDTQYF; DNA: TGCAGCGTTGTTAAACACCGGGACAGCAGCACAGATACGCAGTATTTT
size: -; V: TRBV12-3/TRBV12-4; D: -; J: TRBJ2-2; CDR3: CASSRSTGELFF; DNA: TGTGCCAGCAGCAGATCGACCGGGGAGCTGTTTTTT
size: -; V: TRBV24-1; D: -; J: TRBJ2-6; CDR3: CATSQGNAGANVLTF; DNA: TGTGCCACCAGTCAGGGAAACGCTGGGGCCAACGTCCTGACTTTC
size: -; V: TRBV29-1; D: -; J: TRBJ1-1; CDR3: CSAGRENTEAFF; DNA: TGCAGCGCTGGTCGGGAAAACACTGAAGCTTTCTTT
size: once; V: TRBV28; D: TRBD1; J: TRBJ2-7; CDR3: CASTPHPTGTYEQYF; DNA: TGTGCCAGCACTCCCCACCCGACAGGGACGTACGAGCAGTACTTC
size: -; V: TRBV6-6; D: TRBD1; J: TRBJ2-4; CDR3: CASSLRGRSFEYF; DNA: TGTGCCAGCAGTTTGAGGGGGCGAAGCTTTGAGTACTTC
size: once; V: TRBV9; D: TRBD2; J: TRBJ2-1; CDR3: CASSVVLAGVDEQFF; DNA: TGTGCCAGCAGCGTAGTACTAGCGGGAGTGGATGAGCAGTTCTTC
size: -; V: TRBV27; D: TRBD1; J: TRBJ1-2; CDR3: CASSLKGAGSYGYTF; DNA: TGTGCCAGCAGTTTAAAGGGGGCAGGGAGCTATGGCTACACCTTC
size: -; V: TRBV7-3; D: -; J: TRBJ2-5; CDR3: CASSLAAGPGETQYF; DNA: TGTGCCAGCAGCTTAGCCGCAGGGCCCGGGGAGACCCAGTACTTC
size: -; V: TRBV5-1; D: TRBD2; J: TRBJ2-3; CDR3: CASSPQASGRSTDTQYF; DNA: TGCGCCAGCAGCCCACAGGCTAGCGGGAGGAGCACAGATACGCAGTATTTT